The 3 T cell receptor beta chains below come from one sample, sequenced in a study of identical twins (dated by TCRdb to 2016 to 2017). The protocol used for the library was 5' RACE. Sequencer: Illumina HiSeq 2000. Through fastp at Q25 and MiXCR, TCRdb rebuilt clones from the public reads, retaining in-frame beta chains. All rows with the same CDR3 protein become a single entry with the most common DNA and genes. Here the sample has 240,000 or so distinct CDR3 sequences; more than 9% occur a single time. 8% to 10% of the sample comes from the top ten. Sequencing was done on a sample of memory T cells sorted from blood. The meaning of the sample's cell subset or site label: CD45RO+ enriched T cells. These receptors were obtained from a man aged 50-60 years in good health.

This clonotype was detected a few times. Here the CDR3 DNA reads TGTGCCAGCAGCCTCCAGGGCGCTAATGAAGCTTTCTTT. This encodes CASSLQGANEAFF. The chain has TRBV7-2 and TRBJ1-1; possible D gene TRBD1, 5 bases. Between the trimmed V and J ends, which lost 5 bases and 7 bases, there was a span of 14 bases. CDR1 SGHTA and CDR2 FQGNSA come from the germline V gene. The CDR3 spans 13 residues.

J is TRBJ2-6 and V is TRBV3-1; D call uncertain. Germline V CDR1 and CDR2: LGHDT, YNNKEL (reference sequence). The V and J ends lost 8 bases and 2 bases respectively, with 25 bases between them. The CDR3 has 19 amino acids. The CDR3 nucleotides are TGTGCCAGCCAAGATGGCGCAGCGTACTTCCTCACTGGGGCCAACGTCCTGACTTTC. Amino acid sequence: CASQDGAAYFLTGANVLTF.

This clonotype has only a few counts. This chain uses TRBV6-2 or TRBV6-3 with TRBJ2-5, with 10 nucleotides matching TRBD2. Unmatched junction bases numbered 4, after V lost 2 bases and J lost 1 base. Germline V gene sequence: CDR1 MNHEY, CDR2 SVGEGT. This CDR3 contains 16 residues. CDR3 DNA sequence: TGTGCCAGCAGTTACCAGCGGGGGGGCACCCAAGAGACCCAGTACTTC. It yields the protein CASSYQRGGTQETQYF.